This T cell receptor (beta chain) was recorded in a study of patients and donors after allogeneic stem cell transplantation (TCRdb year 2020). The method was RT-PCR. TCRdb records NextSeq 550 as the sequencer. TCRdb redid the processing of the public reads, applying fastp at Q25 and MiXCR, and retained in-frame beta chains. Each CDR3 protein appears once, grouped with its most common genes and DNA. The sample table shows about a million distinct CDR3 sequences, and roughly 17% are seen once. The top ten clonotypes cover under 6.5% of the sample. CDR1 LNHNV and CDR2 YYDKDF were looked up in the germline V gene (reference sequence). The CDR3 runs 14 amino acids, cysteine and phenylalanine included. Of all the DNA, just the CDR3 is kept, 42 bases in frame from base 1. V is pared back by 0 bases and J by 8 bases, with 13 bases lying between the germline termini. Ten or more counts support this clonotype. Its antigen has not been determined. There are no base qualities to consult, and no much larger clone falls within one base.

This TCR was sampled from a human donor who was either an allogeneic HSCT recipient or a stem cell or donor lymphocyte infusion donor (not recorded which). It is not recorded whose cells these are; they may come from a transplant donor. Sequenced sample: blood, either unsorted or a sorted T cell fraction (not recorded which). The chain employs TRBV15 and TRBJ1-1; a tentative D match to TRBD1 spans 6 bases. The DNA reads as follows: TGTGCCACCAGCAGAGATGGAAGGACAGCAGAAGCTTTCTTT. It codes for CATSRDGRTAEAFF.